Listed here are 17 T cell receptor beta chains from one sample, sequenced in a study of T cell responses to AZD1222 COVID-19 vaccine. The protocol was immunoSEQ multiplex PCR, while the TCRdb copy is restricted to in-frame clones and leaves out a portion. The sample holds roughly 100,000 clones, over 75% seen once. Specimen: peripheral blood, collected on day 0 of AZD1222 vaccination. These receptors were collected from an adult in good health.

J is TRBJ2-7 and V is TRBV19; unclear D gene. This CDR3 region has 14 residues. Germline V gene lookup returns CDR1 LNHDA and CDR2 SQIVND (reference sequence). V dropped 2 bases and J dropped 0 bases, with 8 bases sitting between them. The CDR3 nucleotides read TGTGCCAGTAGTATAACGGCGAGCTCCTACGAGCAGTACTTC. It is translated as CASSITASSYEQYF.

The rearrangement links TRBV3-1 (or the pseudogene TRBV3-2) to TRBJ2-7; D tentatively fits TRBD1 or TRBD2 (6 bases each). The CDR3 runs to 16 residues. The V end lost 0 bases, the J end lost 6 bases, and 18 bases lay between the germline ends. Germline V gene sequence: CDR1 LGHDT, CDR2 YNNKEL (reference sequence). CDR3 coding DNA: TGTGCCAGCAGCCAAGAGGGCCGGGGGCCCTATCTCGAGCAGTACTTC. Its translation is CASSQEGRGPYLEQYF.

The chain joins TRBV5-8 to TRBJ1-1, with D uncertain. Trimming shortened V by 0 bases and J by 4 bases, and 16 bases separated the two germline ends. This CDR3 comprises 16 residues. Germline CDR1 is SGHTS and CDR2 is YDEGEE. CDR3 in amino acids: CASSLGLQVKGTEAFF. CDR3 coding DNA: TGTGCCAGCAGCTTGGGGCTCCAGGTTAAGGGCACTGAAGCTTTCTTT.

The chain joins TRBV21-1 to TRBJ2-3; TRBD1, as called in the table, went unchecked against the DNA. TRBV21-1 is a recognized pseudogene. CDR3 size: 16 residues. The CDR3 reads CASRSFYRGGGDTQYF. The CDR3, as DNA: TGTGCCAGCAGGAGCTTTTACAGGGGAGGTGGAGATACGCAGTATTTT.

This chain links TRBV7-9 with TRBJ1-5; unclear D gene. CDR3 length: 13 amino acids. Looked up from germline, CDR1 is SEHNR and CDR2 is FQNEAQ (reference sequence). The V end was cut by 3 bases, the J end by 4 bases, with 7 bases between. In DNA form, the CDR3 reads TGTGCCAGCAGCTTGGGTACGAATCAGCCCCAGCATTTT. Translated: CASSLGTNQPQHF.

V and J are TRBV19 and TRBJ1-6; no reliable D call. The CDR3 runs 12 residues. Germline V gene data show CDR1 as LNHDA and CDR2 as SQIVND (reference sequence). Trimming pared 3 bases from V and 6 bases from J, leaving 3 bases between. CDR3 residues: CASSIPNSPLHF. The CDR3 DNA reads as TGTGCCAGTAGTATTCCTAATTCACCCCTCCACTTT.

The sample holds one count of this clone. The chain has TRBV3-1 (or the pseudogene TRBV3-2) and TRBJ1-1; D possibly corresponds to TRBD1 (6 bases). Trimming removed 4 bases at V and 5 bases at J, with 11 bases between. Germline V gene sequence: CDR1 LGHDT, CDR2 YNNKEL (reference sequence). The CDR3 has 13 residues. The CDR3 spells CASSRGAPTEAFF. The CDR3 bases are TGTGCCAGCAGCCGGGGGGCCCCTACTGAAGCTTTCTTT.

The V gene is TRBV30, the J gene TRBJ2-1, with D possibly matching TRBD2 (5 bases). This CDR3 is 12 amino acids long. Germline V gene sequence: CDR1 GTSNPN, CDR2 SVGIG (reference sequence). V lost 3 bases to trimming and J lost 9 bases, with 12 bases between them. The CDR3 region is CAWRPRGGEQFF. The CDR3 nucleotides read TGTGCCTGGAGGCCCCGGGGTGGTGAGCAGTTCTTC.

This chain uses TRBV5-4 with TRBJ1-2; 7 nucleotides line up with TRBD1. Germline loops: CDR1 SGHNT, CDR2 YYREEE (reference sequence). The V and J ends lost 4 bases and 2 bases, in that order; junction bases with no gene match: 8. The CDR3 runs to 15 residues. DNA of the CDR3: TGTGCCAGCAGCGTCGCCGGGACAGCAAACTATGGCTACACCTTC. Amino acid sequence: CASSVAGTANYGYTF.

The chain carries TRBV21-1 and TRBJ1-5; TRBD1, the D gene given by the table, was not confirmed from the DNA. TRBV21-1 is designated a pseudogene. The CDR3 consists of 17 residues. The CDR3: CASSIGQGGFGNQPQHF. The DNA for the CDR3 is TGTGCCAGCAGCATTGGACAGGGGGGTTTCGGCAATCAGCCCCAGCATTTT.

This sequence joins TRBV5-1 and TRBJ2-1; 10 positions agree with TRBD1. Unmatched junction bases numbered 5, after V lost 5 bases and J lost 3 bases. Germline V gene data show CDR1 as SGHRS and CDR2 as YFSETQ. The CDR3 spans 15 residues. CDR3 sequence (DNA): TGCGCCAGCAGATCCGGACAGGGGGACTACAATGAGCAGTTCTTC. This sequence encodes CASRSGQGDYNEQFF.

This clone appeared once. The CDR3 is CATSESGTSGGTRTGELFF. The CDR3 coding sequence is TGTGCCACCAGTGAATCCGGGACTAGCGGGGGGACGCGGACCGGGGAGCTGTTTTTT. This chain links TRBV24-1 with TRBJ2-2; 15 bases fit TRBD2. V dropped 4 bases and J dropped 5; count of bases not matched to a gene: 10. The germline gives CDR1 KGHDR, CDR2 SFDVKD. The CDR3 runs 19 residues.

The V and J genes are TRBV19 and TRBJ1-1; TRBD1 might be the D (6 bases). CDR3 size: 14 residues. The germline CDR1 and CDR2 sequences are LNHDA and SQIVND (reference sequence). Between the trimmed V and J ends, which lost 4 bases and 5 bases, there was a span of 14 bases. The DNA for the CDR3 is TGTGCCAGTAGTAAGTTACAGGGTTGGACTGAAGCTTTCTTT. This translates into CASSKLQGWTEAFF.

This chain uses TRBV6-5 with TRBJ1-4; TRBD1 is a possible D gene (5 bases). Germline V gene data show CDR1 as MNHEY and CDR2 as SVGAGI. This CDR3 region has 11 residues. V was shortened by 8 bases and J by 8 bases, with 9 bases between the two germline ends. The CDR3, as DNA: TGTGCCAGCGGCAGGGAGGAAAAACTGTTTTTT. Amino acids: CASGREEKLFF.

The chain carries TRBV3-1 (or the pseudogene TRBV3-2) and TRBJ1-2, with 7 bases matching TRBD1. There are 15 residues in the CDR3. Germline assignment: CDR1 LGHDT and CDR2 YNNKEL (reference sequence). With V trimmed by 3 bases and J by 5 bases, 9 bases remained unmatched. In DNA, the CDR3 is TGTGCCAGCAGCCAGGATCACAGGGGTTCTTATGGCTACACCTTC. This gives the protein CASSQDHRGSYGYTF.

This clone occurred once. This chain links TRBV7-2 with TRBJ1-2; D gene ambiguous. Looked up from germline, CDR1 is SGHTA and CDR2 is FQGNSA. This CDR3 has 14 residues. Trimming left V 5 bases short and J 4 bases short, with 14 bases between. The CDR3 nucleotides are TGTGCCAGCAGCAGACGGGCAGATGCCTATGGCTACACCTTC. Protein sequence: CASSRRADAYGYTF.

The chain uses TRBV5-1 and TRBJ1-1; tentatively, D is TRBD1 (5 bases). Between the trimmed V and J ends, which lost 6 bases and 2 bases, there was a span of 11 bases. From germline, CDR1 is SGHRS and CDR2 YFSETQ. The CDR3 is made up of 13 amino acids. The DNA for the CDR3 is TGCGCCAGCAAACTCGACAGTAACACTGAAGCTTTCTTT. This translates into CASKLDSNTEAFF.